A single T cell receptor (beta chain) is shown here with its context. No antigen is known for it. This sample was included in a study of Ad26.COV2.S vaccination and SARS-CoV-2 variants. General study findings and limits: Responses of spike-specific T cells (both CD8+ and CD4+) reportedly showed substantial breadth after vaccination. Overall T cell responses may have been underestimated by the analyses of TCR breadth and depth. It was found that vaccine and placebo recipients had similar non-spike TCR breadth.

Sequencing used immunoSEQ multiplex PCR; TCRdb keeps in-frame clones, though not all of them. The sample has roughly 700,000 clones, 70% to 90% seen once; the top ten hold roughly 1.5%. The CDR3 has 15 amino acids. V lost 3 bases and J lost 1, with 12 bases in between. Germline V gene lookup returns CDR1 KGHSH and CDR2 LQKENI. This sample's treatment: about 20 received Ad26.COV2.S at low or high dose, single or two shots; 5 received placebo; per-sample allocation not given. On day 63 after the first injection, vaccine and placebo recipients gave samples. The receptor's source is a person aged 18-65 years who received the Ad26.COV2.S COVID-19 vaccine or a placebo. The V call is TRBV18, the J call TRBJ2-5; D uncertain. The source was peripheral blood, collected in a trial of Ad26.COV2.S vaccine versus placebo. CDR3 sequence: CASSPGLGTQETQYF. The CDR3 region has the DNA TGTGCCAGCTCACCCGGCCTAGGAACCCAAGAGACCCAGTACTTC.